These 6 T cell receptor beta chains came from one sample sequenced in a study of shared clonotypes between healthy human individuals. The assay was immunoSEQ multiplex PCR, and TCRdb's table has in-frame clones only and misses some. The table lists about 2.4 million clones, around 90% of them singletons. Specimen: naive CD4+ T cells sorted from blood. Subset reported: CD45RA+ positively selected. The receptors originated from a man between 18 and 29 years old in good health.

This chain connects TRBV30 to TRBJ1-5; D is perhaps TRBD1 (5 bases). CDR3 length: 15 residues. From germline, CDR1 is GTSNPN and CDR2 SVGIG (reference sequence). The germline V and J ends were trimmed by 0 bases and 4 bases, with 13 bases remaining between them. The CDR3 sequence is CAWSVWGGENQPQHF. The CDR3 nucleotides are TGTGCCTGGAGTGTTTGGGGGGGAGAGAATCAGCCCCAGCATTTT.

This rearrangement joins TRBV30 to TRBJ1-6; possibly TRBD1 for D (5 bases). The CDR3 contains 12 residues. Trimming pared 4 bases from V and 8 bases from J, leaving 9 bases between. Germline CDR1 reads GTSNPN; CDR2 reads SVGIG (reference sequence). This CDR3 is CAWTGKYSPLHF. CDR3 nucleotide sequence: TGTGCCTGGACAGGGAAGTATTCACCCCTCCACTTT. The entire variable domain, with the rest obtained from reference TRBV30 and TRBJ1-6, is as follows: SQTIHQWPATLVQPVGSPLSLECTVEGTSNPNLYWYRQAAGRGLQLLFYSVGIGQISSEVPQNLSASRPQDRQFILSSKKLLLSDSGFYLCAWTGKYSPLHFGNGTRLTVT.

This clone was seen only a few times. At the DNA level, this CDR3 is encoded by other sequences in the same sample as well. CDR3 DNA sequence: TGTGCCATCAGTGGGACAGGGAGCACAGATACGCAGTATTTT. Protein sequence: CAISGTGSTDTQYF. This sequence joins TRBV10-3 and TRBJ2-3; 8 nucleotides agree with TRBD1. Germline V gene sequence: CDR1 ENHRY, CDR2 SYGVKD. The CDR3 runs 14 residues. V lost 4 bases, J lost 0 bases, and 0 bases stayed unmatched.

About this clone: The sample carries other DNA sequences with the same CDR3. J is TRBJ2-7 and V is TRBV5-1, with 8 bases that match TRBD1. This CDR3 is 15 amino acids long. With V trimmed by 2 bases and J by 2 bases, 6 bases remained unmatched. Germline loops: CDR1 SGHRS, CDR2 YFSETQ. Here the CDR3 DNA reads TGCGCCAGCAGCTTAACGGGGACAGGAGCCTACGAGCAGTACTTC. Translating it yields CASSLTGTGAYEQYF.

This chain connects TRBV15 to TRBJ2-3; D unresolved. The CDR3 contains 12 residues. V lost 0 bases and J 5 bases, leaving 3 bases between the germline ends. CDR1 and CDR2 (germline): LNHNV, YYDKDF (reference sequence). CDR3 DNA sequence: TGTGCCACCAGCAGAGAAGGAGATACGCAGTATTTT. It yields the protein CATSREGDTQYF.

V usage is TRBV2 and J usage is TRBJ1-5; the match to TRBD1 covers 7 bases. Germline V gene lookup returns CDR1 SNHLY and CDR2 FYNNEI. The ends lost 7 bases at V and 7 bases at J; junction bases unmatched: 10. This CDR3 contains 14 residues. The CDR3 loop is CASTPKGAWQPQHF. In DNA form, the CDR3 reads TGTGCCAGCACCCCCAAGGGGGCTTGGCAGCCCCAGCATTTT.